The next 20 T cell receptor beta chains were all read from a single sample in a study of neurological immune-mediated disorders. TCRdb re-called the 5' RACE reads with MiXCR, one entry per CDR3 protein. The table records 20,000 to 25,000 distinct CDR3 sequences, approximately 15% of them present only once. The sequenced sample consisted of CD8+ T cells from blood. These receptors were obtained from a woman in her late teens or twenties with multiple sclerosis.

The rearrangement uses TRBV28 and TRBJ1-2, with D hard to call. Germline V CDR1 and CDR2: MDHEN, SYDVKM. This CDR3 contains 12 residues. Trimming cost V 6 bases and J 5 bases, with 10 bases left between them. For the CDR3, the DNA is TGTGCCAGCAGGGGTAGCGGGTATGGCTACACCTTC. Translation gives CASRGSGYGYTF.

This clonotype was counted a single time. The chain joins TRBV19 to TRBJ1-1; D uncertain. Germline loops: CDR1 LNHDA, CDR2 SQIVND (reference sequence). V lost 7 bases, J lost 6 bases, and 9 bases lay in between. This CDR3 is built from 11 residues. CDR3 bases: TGTGCCAGTATCTTTGCATCTGAAGCTTTCTTT. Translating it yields CASIFASEAFF. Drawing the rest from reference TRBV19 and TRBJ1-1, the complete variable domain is DGGITQSPKYLFRKEGQNVTLSCEQNLNHDAMYWYRQDPGQGLRLIYYSQIVNDFQKGDIAEGYSVSREKKESFPLTVTSAQKNPTAFYLCASIFASEAFFGQGTRLTVV.

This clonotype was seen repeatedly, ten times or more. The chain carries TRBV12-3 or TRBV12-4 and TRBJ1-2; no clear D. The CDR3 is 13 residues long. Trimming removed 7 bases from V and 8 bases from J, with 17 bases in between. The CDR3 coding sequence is TGTGCCAGCACCCGTAGTACAGTGTTAGGCTACACCTTC. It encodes CASTRSTVLGYTF.

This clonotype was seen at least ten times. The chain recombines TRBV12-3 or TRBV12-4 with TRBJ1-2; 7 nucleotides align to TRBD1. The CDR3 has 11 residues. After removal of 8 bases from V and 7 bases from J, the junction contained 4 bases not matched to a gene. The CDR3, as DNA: TGTGCCAGCGTGACAGGGTTTGGCTACACCTTC. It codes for CASVTGFGYTF.

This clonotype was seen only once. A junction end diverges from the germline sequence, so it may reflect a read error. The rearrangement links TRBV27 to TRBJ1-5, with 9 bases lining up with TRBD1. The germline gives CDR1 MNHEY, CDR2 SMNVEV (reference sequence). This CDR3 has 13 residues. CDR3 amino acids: CASSRQGGEPQHF. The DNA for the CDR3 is TGTGCCAGCAGTCGACAGGGGGGAGAGCCCCAACATTTT.

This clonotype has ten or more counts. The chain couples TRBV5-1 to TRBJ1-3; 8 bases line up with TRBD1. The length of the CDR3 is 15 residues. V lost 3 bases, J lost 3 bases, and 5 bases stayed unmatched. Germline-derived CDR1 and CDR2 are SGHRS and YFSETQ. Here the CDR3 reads CASSSDRGYGNTIYF. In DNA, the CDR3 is TGCGCCAGCAGCTCAGACAGGGGTTATGGAAACACCATATATTTT.

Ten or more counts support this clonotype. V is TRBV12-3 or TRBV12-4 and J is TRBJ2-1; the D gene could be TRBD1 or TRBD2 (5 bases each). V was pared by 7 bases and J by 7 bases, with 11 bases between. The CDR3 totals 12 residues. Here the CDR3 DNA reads TGTGCCAGCACCGTCGGGGCAAATGAGCAGTTCTTC. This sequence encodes CASTVGANEQFF.

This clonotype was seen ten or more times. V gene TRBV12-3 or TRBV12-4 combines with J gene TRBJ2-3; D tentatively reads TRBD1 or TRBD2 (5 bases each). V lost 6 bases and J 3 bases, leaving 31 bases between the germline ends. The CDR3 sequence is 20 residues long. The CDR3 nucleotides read TGTGCCAGCAGCCCGGCGGGTTTGGAGTGGTTCCAGGGACGGACAGATACGCAGTATTTT. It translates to CASSPAGLEWFQGRTDTQYF.

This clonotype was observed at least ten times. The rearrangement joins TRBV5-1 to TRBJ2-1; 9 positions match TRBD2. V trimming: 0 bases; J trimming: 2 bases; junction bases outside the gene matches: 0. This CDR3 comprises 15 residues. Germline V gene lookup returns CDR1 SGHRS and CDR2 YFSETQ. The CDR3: CASSLASGTYNEQFF. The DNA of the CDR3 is TGCGCCAGCAGCTTGGCTAGCGGGACCTACAATGAGCAGTTCTTC.

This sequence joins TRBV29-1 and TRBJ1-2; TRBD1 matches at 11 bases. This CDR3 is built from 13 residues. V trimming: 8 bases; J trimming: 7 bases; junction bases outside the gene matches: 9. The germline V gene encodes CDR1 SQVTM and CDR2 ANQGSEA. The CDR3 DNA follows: TGCAGCACCAGGACAGGGGGCGTAGGTGGCTACACCTTC. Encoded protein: CSTRTGGVGGYTF.

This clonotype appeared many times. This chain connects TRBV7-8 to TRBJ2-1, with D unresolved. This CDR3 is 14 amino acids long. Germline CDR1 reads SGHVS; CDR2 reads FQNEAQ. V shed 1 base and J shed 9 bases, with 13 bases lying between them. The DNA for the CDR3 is TGTGCCAGCAGCTTAGTCGCGAGGACGCCTGAGCAGTTCTTC. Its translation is CASSLVARTPEQFF.

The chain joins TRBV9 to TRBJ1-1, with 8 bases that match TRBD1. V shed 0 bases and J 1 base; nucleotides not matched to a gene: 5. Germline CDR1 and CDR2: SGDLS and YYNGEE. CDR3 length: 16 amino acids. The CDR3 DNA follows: TGTGCCAGCAGCGTAGGATTCAGGGGGCCGAACACTGAAGCTTTCTTT. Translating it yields CASSVGFRGPNTEAFF.

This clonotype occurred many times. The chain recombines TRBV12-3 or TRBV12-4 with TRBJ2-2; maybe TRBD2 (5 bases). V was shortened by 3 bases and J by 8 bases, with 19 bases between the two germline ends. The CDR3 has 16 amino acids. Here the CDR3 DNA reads TGTGCCAGCAGTTTGGATCAGCGGAGGCCCGGTGGGGAGCTGTTTTTT. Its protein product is CASSLDQRRPGGELFF.

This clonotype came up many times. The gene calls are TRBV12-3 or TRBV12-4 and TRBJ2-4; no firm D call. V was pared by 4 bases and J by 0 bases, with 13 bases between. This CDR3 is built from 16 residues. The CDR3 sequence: CASSSSWAEAKNIQYF. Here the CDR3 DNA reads TGTGCCAGCAGTTCCTCTTGGGCCGAAGCCAAAAACATTCAGTACTTC.

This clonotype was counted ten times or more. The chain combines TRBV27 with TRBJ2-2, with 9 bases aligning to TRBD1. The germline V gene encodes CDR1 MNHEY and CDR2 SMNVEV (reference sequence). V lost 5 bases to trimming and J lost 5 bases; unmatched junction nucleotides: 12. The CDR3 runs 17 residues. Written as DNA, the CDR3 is TGTGCCAGCAGTCTTAGACCGGGACAGGGTCAGACCGGGGAGCTGTTTTTT. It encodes CASSLRPGQGQTGELFF.

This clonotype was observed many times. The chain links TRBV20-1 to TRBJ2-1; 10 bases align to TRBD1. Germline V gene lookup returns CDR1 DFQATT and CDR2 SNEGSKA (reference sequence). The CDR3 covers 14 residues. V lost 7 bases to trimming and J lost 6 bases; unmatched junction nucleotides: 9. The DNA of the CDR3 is TGCAGTGTTACTCCGGGACAGGGGTTCAATGAGCAGTTCTTC. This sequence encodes CSVTPGQGFNEQFF.

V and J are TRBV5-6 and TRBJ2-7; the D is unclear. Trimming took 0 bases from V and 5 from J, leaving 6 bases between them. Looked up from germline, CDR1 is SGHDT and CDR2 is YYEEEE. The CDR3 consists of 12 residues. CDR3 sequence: CASSLGVHEQYF. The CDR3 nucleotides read TGTGCCAGCAGCTTGGGAGTGCACGAGCAGTACTTC.

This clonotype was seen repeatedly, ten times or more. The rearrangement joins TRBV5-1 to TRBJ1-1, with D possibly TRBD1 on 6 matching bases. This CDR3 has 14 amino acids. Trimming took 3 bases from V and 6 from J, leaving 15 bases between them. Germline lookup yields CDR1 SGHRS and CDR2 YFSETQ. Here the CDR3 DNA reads TGCGCCAGCAGCTCGATAACAGGGTCCGCTGAAGCTTTCTTT. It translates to CASSSITGSAEAFF.

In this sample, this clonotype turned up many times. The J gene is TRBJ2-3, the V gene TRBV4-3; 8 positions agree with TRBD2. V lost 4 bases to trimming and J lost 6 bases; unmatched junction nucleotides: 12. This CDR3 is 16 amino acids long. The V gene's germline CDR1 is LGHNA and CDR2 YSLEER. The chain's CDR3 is CASSPTPGRARDTQYF. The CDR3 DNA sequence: TGCGCCAGCAGCCCTACCCCCGGGAGGGCCAGGGATACGCAGTATTTT.

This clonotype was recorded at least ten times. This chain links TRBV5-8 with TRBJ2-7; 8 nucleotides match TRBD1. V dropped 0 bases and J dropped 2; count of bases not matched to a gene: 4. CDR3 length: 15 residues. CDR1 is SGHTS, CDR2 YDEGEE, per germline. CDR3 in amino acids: CASSLEGQVTYEQYV. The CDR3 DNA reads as TGTGCCAGCAGCTTGGAGGGACAGGTAACCTACGAGCAGTACGTC.